Only one count was recorded for the clone carrying this T cell receptor (beta chain). These data originate in a study of blood T cell repertoires in COVID-19. The CDR3 is made up of 15 amino acids. Germline V gene sequence: CDR1 SGHDT, CDR2 YYEEEE. The J segment lost 7 bases and the V segment lost 2 bases, leaving 3 bases of the junction unmatched. Under the authors' procedure: Nucleated cell number was recorded as an estimate derived from reference gene primer amplification. Assay used: immunoSEQ multiplex PCR; TCRdb lists only in-frame clones, some missing. The V and J calls and clone size come from that table; D and trimming were worked out from the DNA. The profile shows about 200,000 clones, about nine tenths of them singletons.

Sequences were obtained from peripheral blood. This chain links TRBV5-6 with TRBJ1-6; TRBD1 matches 10 bases. This clonotype was sampled from a man younger than 35 with active or convalescent COVID-19. CDR3 sequence reads: CASSFGTGVNSPLHF. CDR3 sequence (DNA): TGTGCCAGCAGCTTCGGGACAGGGGTGAATTCACCCCTCCACTTT.